This T cell receptor beta chain was identified during a study of blood T cell repertoires in COVID-19. About the research overall: Samples of COVID-19 (acute and convalescent) were obtained from the United States, Italy and Spain. In each case, the material was cDNA or gDNA derived from T cells, B-cell-depleted T cells, or PBMCs.

Repertoires were generated with immunoSEQ multiplex PCR, while TCRdb's copy carries only in-frame clones and drops some. The table records about 75,000 clones, around 89% of them present only once. The sequencing sample was made of peripheral blood. The origin of this receptor is a human donor in a cohort sampled during active COVID-19.

The DNA for the CDR3 is TGTGCCTGGAGTGGGACAGGGCGGAATCAGCCCCAGCATTTT. Translating it yields CAWSGTGRNQPQHF. The chain couples TRBV30 to TRBJ1-5, with TRBD1 matching 8 bases. The CDR3 is 14 residues long. J gave up 4 bases and V 1 base, and 3 bases lay outside the gene matches. Germline V gene sequence: CDR1 GTSNPN, CDR2 SVGIG (reference sequence).